The subject of this entry is one TCR beta chain. This sample is drawn from a study of blood T cell repertoires in COVID-19. Method: immunoSEQ multiplex PCR; TCRdb's copy keeps in-frame clones and lacks some. The sample gives 250,000 to 300,000 clones, approximately 88% of which show up once; roughly 2.2% is in the top ten. The V end was cut by 0 bases, the J end by 4 bases, with 11 bases between. Germline-derived CDR1 and CDR2 are SGDLS and YYNGEE. The CDR3 contains 15 residues. The chain carries TRBV9 and TRBJ1-3; D is possibly TRBD1 (5 bases). Sequencing was carried out using peripheral blood. This TCR was sampled from a man aged 50-60 years with acute or convalescent COVID-19. CDR3 in amino acids: CASSVVGDRGNTIYF. The CDR3 DNA reads as TGTGCCAGCAGCGTAGTAGGGGATCGGGGAAACACCATATATTTT.